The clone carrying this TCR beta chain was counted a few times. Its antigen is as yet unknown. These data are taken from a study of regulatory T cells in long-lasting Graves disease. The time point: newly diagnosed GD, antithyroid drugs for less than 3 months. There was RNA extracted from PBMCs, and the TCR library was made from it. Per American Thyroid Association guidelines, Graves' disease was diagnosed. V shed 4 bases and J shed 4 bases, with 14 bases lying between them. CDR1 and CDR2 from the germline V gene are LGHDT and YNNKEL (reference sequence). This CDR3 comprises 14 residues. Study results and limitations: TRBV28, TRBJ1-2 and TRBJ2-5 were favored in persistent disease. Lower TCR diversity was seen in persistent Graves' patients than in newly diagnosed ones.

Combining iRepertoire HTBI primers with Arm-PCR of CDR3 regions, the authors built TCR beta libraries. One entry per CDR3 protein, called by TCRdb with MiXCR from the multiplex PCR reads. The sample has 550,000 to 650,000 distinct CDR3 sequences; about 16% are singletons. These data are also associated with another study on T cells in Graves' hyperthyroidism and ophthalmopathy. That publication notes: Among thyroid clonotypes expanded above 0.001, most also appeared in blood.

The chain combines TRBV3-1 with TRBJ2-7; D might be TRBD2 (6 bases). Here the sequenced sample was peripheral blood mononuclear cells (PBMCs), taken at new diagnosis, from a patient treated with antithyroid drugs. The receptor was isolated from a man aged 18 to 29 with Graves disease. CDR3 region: CASSRGEVDYEQYF. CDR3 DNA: TGTGCCAGCAGCCGGGGGGAGGTTGATTACGAGCAGTACTTC.